One and the same sample provided the 23 T cell receptor beta chains below, sequenced in a study of tumor-infiltrating lymphocytes in localized non-small cell lung cancer. The method was immunoSEQ multiplex PCR; TCRdb's version includes in-frame clones alone and lacks a portion of them. The sample lists about 4,000 clones; 66% were seen once. Sequenced: uninvolved lung tissue not adjacent to the tumor. Receptor source: a human donor with non-small cell lung cancer.

The chain has TRBV28 and TRBJ1-6, with D unresolved. The CDR3 has 14 amino acids. V gave up 11 bases and J gave up 5 bases, with 16 bases separating them. Germline values: CDR1 MDHEN, CDR2 SYDVKM. Here the CDR3 reads CAGWPGRDNSPLHF. The CDR3 region has the DNA TGTGCCGGATGGCCTGGTCGGGATAATTCACCCCTCCACTTT.

The rearrangement links TRBV7-2 to TRBJ2-7; the D is unclear. With 4 bases removed from V and 2 bases from J, the gap between germline ends came to 3 bases. In germline, CDR1 is SGHTA, CDR2 FQGNSA. The CDR3 has 11 amino acids. DNA for the CDR3: TGTGCCAGCAGCTCCGCCTACGAGCAGTACTTC. Translated, it gives CASSSAYEQYF.

The chain joins TRBV5-6 to TRBJ2-5, with D possibly matching TRBD2 (6 bases). Germline V gene data show CDR1 as SGHDT and CDR2 as YYEEEE. The CDR3 spans 16 residues. Trimming took off 0 bases at V and 0 bases at J, with 12 bases between the two ends. CDR3: CASSLVADQDQETQYF. CDR3 DNA sequence: TGTGCCAGCAGCTTGGTAGCGGACCAAGACCAAGAGACCCAGTACTTC. The complete variable domain, with remaining parts taken from reference TRBV5-6 and TRBJ2-5, reads DAGVTQSPTHLIKTRGQQVTLRCSPKSGHDTVSWYQQALGQGPQFIFQYYEEEERQRGNFPDRFSGHQFPNYSSELNVNALLLGDSALYLCASSLVADQDQETQYFGPGTRLLVL.

This clone has only a few counts. The chain has TRBV28 and TRBJ2-1; tentative D call: TRBD2 (6 bases). Germline V lookup: CDR1 MDHEN, CDR2 SYDVKM. The V gene lost 6 bases and the J gene lost 1 base, with 16 bases spanning the gap. CDR3 size: 16 residues. The CDR3 loop reads CASSQSFGGSYNEQFF. The CDR3 bases are TGTGCCAGCAGCCAATCCTTCGGGGGTTCCTACAATGAGCAGTTCTTC.

This clone was counted between two and nine times. The chain recombines TRBV4-1 with TRBJ2-2; D remains unclear. There are 16 residues in the CDR3. Germline values: CDR1 MGHRA, CDR2 YSYEKL. The germline V and J ends were trimmed by 0 bases and 5 bases, with 13 bases remaining between them. CDR3 loop: CASSQEERVGTGELFF. DNA of the CDR3: TGCGCCAGCAGCCAAGAGGAAAGGGTAGGGACCGGGGAGCTGTTTTTT.

The chain couples TRBV9 to TRBJ2-5, with D possibly TRBD2 on 5 matching bases. CDR3 length equals 15 residues. Trimming took off 1 base at V and 5 bases at J, with 15 bases between the two ends. CDR1 is SGDLS and CDR2 is YYNGEE in the germline V gene. The CDR3 DNA reads as TGTGCCAGCAGCGTATTTGAGGGTTCTAAGGAGACCCAGTACTTC. Translated: CASSVFEGSKETQYF.

This chain uses TRBV6-5 with TRBJ2-5; a weak D match, TRBD1 (6 bases). V gave up 1 base and J gave up 2 bases, with 8 bases separating them. Per germline, CDR1 MNHEY and CDR2 SVGAGI. This CDR3 spans 14 amino acids. The CDR3 here is CASSYWDIQETQYF. CDR3 bases: TGTGCCAGCAGTTACTGGGACATTCAAGAGACCCAGTACTTC.

This clone appeared a few times. The V call is TRBV6-1, the J call TRBJ1-5, with TRBD1 matching over 9 bases. V lost 6 bases, J lost 7 bases, and 10 bases stayed unmatched. The length of the CDR3 is 15 residues. In germline, CDR1 is MNHNS, CDR2 SASEGT. The CDR3: CASRRGQGVFQPQHF. CDR3 DNA sequence: TGTGCCAGCAGGAGGGGACAGGGAGTTTTCCAGCCCCAGCATTTT.

The chain is built from TRBV5-1 and TRBJ2-1, with TRBD2 as a possible D gene (6 bases). The germline gives CDR1 SGHRS, CDR2 YFSETQ. The V and J ends lost 2 bases and 0 bases respectively, with 15 bases between them. The CDR3 is made up of 17 amino acids. CDR3 coding DNA: TGCGCCAGCAGCTTAGTCCCGGGGGAACCCTCCTACAATGAGCAGTTCTTC. Amino acid sequence: CASSLVPGEPSYNEQFF.

V gene TRBV28 combines with J gene TRBJ1-2; TRBD1 is a possible D gene (6 bases). CDR1 and CDR2 from the germline V gene are MDHEN and SYDVKM. The CDR3 covers 15 residues. V gave up 2 bases and J gave up 2 bases, with 12 bases separating them. CDR3 sequence reads: CASSLPFDRNYGYTF. CDR3 nucleotides: TGTGCCAGCAGTTTACCTTTCGACAGGAACTATGGCTACACCTTC.

In DNA, the CDR3 is TGTGCCAGCAGCCCATCAGCCGGGAATGGCTACACCTTC. This gives the protein CASSPSAGNGYTF. V and J are TRBV28 and TRBJ1-2; no definite D call. Germline loops: CDR1 MDHEN, CDR2 SYDVKM. The CDR3 consists of 13 residues. The germline V and J ends were trimmed by 6 bases and 6 bases, with 14 bases remaining between them.

This clone was detected only a few times. The chain joins TRBV20-1 to TRBJ1-1, with D hard to call. The germline V and J ends were trimmed by 0 bases and 7 bases, with 6 bases remaining between them. Germline CDR1 reads DFQATT; CDR2 reads SNEGSKA (reference sequence). The CDR3 spans 11 residues. CDR3 bases: TGCAGTGCTAGAGATCGCCGTGAAGCTTTCTTT. It yields the protein CSARDRREAFF.

The chain joins TRBV27 to TRBJ1-2; D unclear. The ends were cut back, 2 bases at V and 12 bases at J, with 13 bases in the middle. Germline CDR1 is MNHEY and CDR2 is SMNVEV (reference sequence). The CDR3 contains 12 residues. CDR3 coding DNA: TGTGCCAGCAGTTTACGCAGTTCCCCCCACACCTTC. It is translated as CASSLRSSPHTF.

The rearrangement uses TRBV2 and TRBJ1-2, with 7 positions matching TRBD1. The CDR3 length is 14 residues. Germline V gives CDR1 SNHLY, CDR2 FYNNEI. Losses at the gene ends were 11 bases for V and 4 bases for J; bases not matched to a gene: 13. The CDR3: CAASRGERRYGYTF. For the CDR3, the DNA is TGTGCCGCCAGCAGGGGGGAGCGCCGCTATGGCTACACCTTC.

The chain carries TRBV2 and TRBJ2-1; 8 bases are a match to TRBD1. The CDR3 is 12 residues long. Per the germline V gene, CDR1 is SNHLY and CDR2 is FYNNEI. The trim removed 6 bases at V and 10 bases at J, leaving 5 bases unmatched. CDR3 sequence reads: CASRTGEEEQFF. The CDR3 DNA reads as TGTGCCAGCAGGACAGGGGAGGAGGAGCAGTTCTTC.

The DNA for the CDR3 is TGTGCCAGCAGCTTTCTGGACGGGGGGAAAGAGACCCAGTACTTC. Protein product: CASSFLDGGKETQYF. The chain has TRBV7-9 and TRBJ2-5; 7 nucleotides match TRBD2. Germline CDR1 and CDR2: SEHNR and FQNEAQ (reference sequence). J was trimmed by 3 bases and V by 3 bases; bases with no gene match: 7. The CDR3 has 15 residues.

The J gene is TRBJ2-7, the V gene TRBV27; the match to TRBD1 covers 8 bases. After removal of 3 bases from V and 3 bases from J, the junction contained 13 bases not matched to a gene. Germline lookup yields CDR1 MNHEY and CDR2 SMNVEV (reference sequence). This CDR3 contains 17 residues. The CDR3 bases are TGTGCCAGCAGTTTCCGATCGACAGGGGCTTCATACTACGAGCAGTACTTC. It encodes CASSFRSTGASYYEQYF.

This clone came up a few times. The rearrangement joins TRBV7-3 to TRBJ2-1, with a possible D match to TRBD2 (5 bases). The CDR3 totals 12 residues. Germline loops: CDR1 SGHTA, CDR2 FQGTGA. V lost 5 bases to trimming and J lost 6 bases, with 8 bases between them. As DNA, the CDR3 is TGTGCCAGCAGCCTCACTAGCAATGAGCAGTTCTTC. Translating gives CASSLTSNEQFF.

V usage is TRBV28 and J usage is TRBJ1-5; 9 bases map to TRBD1. With 3 bases clipped from V and 5 bases from J, the junction kept 2 bases outside the gene matches. This CDR3 is 14 amino acids long. Germline lookup yields CDR1 MDHEN and CDR2 SYDVKM. Here the CDR3 reads CASSFNRGHQPQHF. The CDR3 DNA is TGTGCCAGCAGTTTTAACAGGGGGCATCAGCCCCAGCATTTT.

V usage is TRBV30 and J usage is TRBJ2-1, with 7 bases matching TRBD1. This CDR3 region has 14 residues. The V gene's germline CDR1 is GTSNPN and CDR2 SVGIG (reference sequence). Trimming removed 8 bases from V and 2 bases from J; junction bases left unmatched: 9. CDR3 DNA: TGTGCCAGCGCCTCCGGGACAGCCTACAATGAGCAGTTCTTC. The encoded protein is CASASGTAYNEQFF.

A few counts support this clone. This chain joins TRBV28 and TRBJ1-4; D ambiguous. The CDR3 is made up of 13 amino acids. V shed 5 bases and J shed 12 bases, with 16 bases lying between them. CDR1 and CDR2 from the germline V gene are MDHEN and SYDVKM. The DNA of the CDR3 is TGTGCCAGCAGTCTGTCTCCGGGGAGAGAACTGTTTTTT. Protein: CASSLSPGRELFF.

Concerning this clone: A read error may produce the germline difference seen at one junction end. The rearrangement uses TRBV23-1 and TRBJ2-2; perhaps TRBD2 as D (5 bases). TRBV23-1 is known as an ORF, though its function is uncertain. The CDR3 has 16 residues. CDR3 sequence (DNA): TGCGCCAGCAGCCATACGTTGCGGGTGGCACACCGGGGAGCTGTTTTT. Its protein product is CASSHTLRVAHRGAVF.

The rearrangement joins TRBV28 to TRBJ1-1; 9 bases map to TRBD1. CDR3 length: 13 residues. Germline CDR1 and CDR2: MDHEN and SYDVKM. V lost 6 bases to trimming and J lost 5 bases; unmatched junction nucleotides: 4. CDR3 in amino acids: CASSRDRVTEAFF. CDR3 DNA: TGTGCCAGCAGCCGGGACAGGGTAACTGAAGCTTTCTTT.